The 18 T cell receptor beta chains in this list originate from one sample, sequenced in a study of T cell responses to AZD1222 COVID-19 vaccine. Sequencing was performed with immunoSEQ multiplex PCR; in TCRdb, only in-frame clones are kept and a portion is missing. The sample yields 110,000 to 150,000 clones, roughly 88% seen once. The sample was peripheral blood, taken on day 0 of AZD1222 vaccination. The receptors were gathered from an adult in good health.

The gene calls are TRBV20-1 and TRBJ1-2; D ambiguous. Trimming cost V 3 bases and J 2 bases, with 16 bases left between them. This CDR3 is 15 amino acids long. Germline CDR1 reads DFQATT; CDR2 reads SNEGSKA (reference sequence). In DNA, the CDR3 is TGCAGTGCTAGTGTACGCCCGGGCCTAAACTATGGCTACACCTTC. Translated: CSASVRPGLNYGYTF.

This chain links TRBV4-2 with TRBJ1-2; 9 bases are a match to TRBD1. CDR3 size: 16 residues. Germline V gene data show CDR1 as LGHNA and CDR2 as YNFKEQ. Trimming cost V 4 bases and J 3 bases; bases outside gene matches: 9. The CDR3 region is CASSREQGAQDYGYTF. Here the CDR3 DNA reads TGTGCCAGCAGCCGAGAACAGGGGGCGCAGGACTATGGCTACACCTTC.

The chain has TRBV3-1 (or the pseudogene TRBV3-2) and TRBJ2-7; 12 bases agree with TRBD2. Germline loops: CDR1 LGHDT, CDR2 YNNKEL (reference sequence). The CDR3 has 16 amino acids. V shed 2 bases, J shed 3 bases, and the junction held 5 bases outside the gene matches. The CDR3 sequence is CASSQPLTSGSYEQYF. The CDR3, as DNA: TGTGCCAGCAGCCAACCCCTGACTAGCGGGAGCTACGAGCAGTACTTC.

The sample holds one count of this clone. The J gene is TRBJ2-1, the V gene TRBV3-1 (or the pseudogene TRBV3-2); D is ambiguous. CDR1 and CDR2 from the germline V gene are LGHDT and YNNKEL (reference sequence). The CDR3 spans 12 residues. V was pared by 1 base and J by 7 bases, with 5 bases between. The CDR3 DNA follows: TGTGCCAGCAGCCAAGGAAGGAATGAGCAGTTCTTC. Translating it yields CASSQGRNEQFF.

The V call is TRBV5-6, the J call TRBJ2-7; 9 nucleotides agree with TRBD1. CDR3 length: 15 amino acids. The J segment lost 4 bases and the V segment lost 0 bases, leaving 5 bases of the junction unmatched. Per the germline V gene, CDR1 is SGHDT and CDR2 is YYEEEE. DNA for the CDR3: TGTGCCAGCAGCTTGGTACAGGGGGCGGAATACGAGCAGTACTTC. This translates into CASSLVQGAEYEQYF.

The chain couples TRBV12-5 to TRBJ2-2; TRBD2 might be the D (5 bases). V was trimmed by 0 bases and J by 3 bases, leaving 11 bases between them. The CDR3 is 16 residues long. CDR1 is LGHNT and CDR2 is FRNRAP in the germline V gene. The CDR3 loop is CASGLVRAGDTGELFF. DNA for the CDR3: TGTGCTAGTGGTTTGGTACGGGCGGGTGACACCGGGGAGCTGTTTTTT. Based on the CDR3 plus reference TRBV12-5 and TRBJ2-2, the full variable domain is DARVTQTPRHKVTEMGQEVTMRCQPILGHNTVFWYRQTMMQGLELLAYFRNRAPLDDSGMPKDRFSAEMPDATLATLKIQPSEPRDSAVYFCASGLVRAGDTGELFFGEGSRLTVL.

The chain combines TRBV2 with TRBJ2-1; unclear D gene. The ends were cut back, 3 bases at V and 2 bases at J, with 11 bases in the middle. Germline loops: CDR1 SNHLY, CDR2 FYNNEI. The CDR3 is made up of 15 amino acids. DNA of the CDR3: TGTGCCAGCAGTGATTGGGCGGTGACCTACAATGAGCAGTTCTTC. Protein sequence: CASSDWAVTYNEQFF.

J is TRBJ2-1 and V is TRBV5-1; 11 bases agree with TRBD2. The V gene's germline CDR1 is SGHRS and CDR2 YFSETQ. The V gene end was trimmed by 4 bases and the J gene end by 6 bases; junction bases not matched to a gene: 6. The CDR3 has 15 residues. CDR3 in amino acids: CASSAWGTSGNEQFF. CDR3 nucleotides: TGCGCCAGCAGCGCATGGGGGACTAGCGGCAATGAGCAGTTCTTC.

The J gene is TRBJ1-2, the V gene TRBV6-5, with TRBD1 as a possible D gene (5 bases). Germline V lookup: CDR1 MNHEY, CDR2 SVGAGI. V was clipped by 6 bases and J by 5 bases, with 16 bases between them. CDR3 length: 14 residues. For the CDR3, the DNA is TGTGCCAGCAGCCTGACTGGGGCGGAATATGGCTACACCTTC. Translation gives CASSLTGAEYGYTF.

This chain's CDR3 is CASSPTGGTNEKLFF. As DNA, the CDR3 is TGTGCCAGCAGCCCCACGGGGGGGACTAATGAAAAACTGTTTTTT. J is TRBJ1-4 and V is TRBV7-8, with D tentatively TRBD1 (5 bases). Germline V gives CDR1 SGHVS, CDR2 FQNEAQ. This CDR3 has 15 amino acids. Deletions cut 5 bases from V and 2 bases from J, with 12 bases between.

The chain has TRBV7-9 and TRBJ2-6; TRBD2 aligns across 8 bases. The CDR3 totals 19 residues. Trimming removed 5 bases from V and 0 bases from J; junction bases left unmatched: 12. Germline V gene lookup returns CDR1 SEHNR and CDR2 FQNEAQ (reference sequence). The CDR3 region is CASSPRGSGGLSGANVLTF. Here the CDR3 DNA reads TGTGCCAGCAGCCCTCGAGGCAGCGGGGGCCTCTCTGGGGCCAACGTCCTGACTTTC.

The chain employs TRBV5-4 and TRBJ2-5; 7 nucleotides align to TRBD2. The CDR3 is 14 residues long. CDR1 SGHNT and CDR2 YYREEE come from the germline V gene (reference sequence). V was clipped by 4 bases and J by 2 bases; unmatched bases: 5. The DNA for the CDR3 is TGTGCCAGCAGCCTTAGCGGGTCGCAAGAGACCCAGTACTTC. This encodes CASSLSGSQETQYF. The whole variable domain, filled in from reference TRBV5-4 and TRBJ2-5, reads ETGVTQSPTHLIKTRGQQVTLRCSSQSGHNTVSWYQQALGQGPQFIFQYYREEENGRGNFPPRFSGLQFPNYSSELNVNALELDDSALYLCASSLSGSQETQYFGPGTRLLVL.

V gene TRBV21-1 combines with J gene TRBJ2-4; the table's TRBD1 call for D was not verified on the DNA. TRBV21-1 is an annotated pseudogene. The CDR3 runs to 18 residues. Here the CDR3 reads CASSKAWEDRGSKNIQYF. As DNA, the CDR3 is TGTGCCAGCAGCAAAGCTTGGGAGGACAGGGGGTCCAAAAACATTCAGTACTTC.

V usage is TRBV21-1 and J usage is TRBJ2-7; the table's D call TRBD1 went unverified against the DNA. TRBV21-1 is a known pseudogene. The CDR3 contains 17 residues. CDR3 residues: CASSKKVTGATSYEQYF. The CDR3 nucleotides are TGTGCCAGCAGCAAAAAGGTGACAGGGGCCACTTCCTACGAGCAGTACTTC.

The rearrangement uses TRBV21-1 and TRBJ1-5. TRBV21-1 has pseudogene status. The CDR3 is made up of 18 amino acids. CDR3 DNA: TGTGCCAGCACCCCGAGGGATAGGGTCGAGGTAGGCAATCAGCCCCAGCATTTT. Translating it yields CASTPRDRVEVGNQPQHF.

The rearrangement joins TRBV27 to TRBJ2-6; D is uncertain. The V gene lost 8 bases and the J gene lost 4 bases, with 18 bases spanning the gap. The CDR3 is 16 residues long. CDR1 and CDR2 (germline): MNHEY, SMNVEV (reference sequence). The CDR3 region is CASSPIGTEGANVLTF. The CDR3 DNA sequence: TGTGCCAGCTCACCGATCGGCACGGAGGGGGCCAACGTCCTGACTTTC. The whole variable domain, remainder taken from reference TRBV27 and TRBJ2-6, is EAQVTQNPRYLITVTGKKLTVTCSQNMNHEYMSWYRQDPGLGLRQIYYSMNVEVTDKGDVPEGYKVSRKEKRNFPLILESPSPNQTSLYFCASSPIGTEGANVLTFGAGSRLTVL.

V gene TRBV10-3 combines with J gene TRBJ1-4; D is possibly TRBD1 (5 bases). The CDR3 runs to 13 residues. Germline CDR1 ENHRY, CDR2 SYGVKD. The V end was cut by 6 bases, the J end by 12 bases, with 17 bases between. CDR3 protein: CAIREPTAQELFF. The CDR3 DNA is TGTGCCATCAGGGAACCGACAGCCCAAGAACTGTTTTTT.

The chain employs TRBV10-1 and TRBJ2-1; possible D gene TRBD1, 5 bases. V was trimmed by 0 bases and J by 5 bases, leaving 8 bases between them. The CDR3 runs 14 residues. Per germline, CDR1 WNHNN and CDR2 SYGVQD (reference sequence). DNA for the CDR3: TGCGCCAGCAGTGAGTCGGGCAGGGACAATGAGCAGTTCTTC. This encodes CASSESGRDNEQFF.